This TCR beta chain is from a study of T cells in Graves' hyperthyroidism and ophthalmopathy. Study-level results: In blood, most of the thyroid clonotypes expanded above 0.001 were also present.

There were TCR beta CDR3 regions amplified from RNA transcripts. The TCR CDR3 was amplified in a first-round RT-PCR using the HTBI primer set. TCRdb processed the multiplex PCR reads anew with MiXCR; each CDR3 protein has one entry. The sample includes about 520,000 distinct CDR3 sequences, less than 25% of them seen just once. Notes on this clonotype: The antigen remains unidentified.

Germline CDR1 and CDR2: MNHNS and SASEGT. Germline trimming cut 6 bases from V and 1 base from J; bases unmatched to any gene: 6. CDR3 length: 15 residues. No ophthalmopathy progression within 18 months constituted stable Graves' hyperthyroidism. Among the patients, aged 18 to 65, hyperthyroidism was newly diagnosed and had lasted under 2 months. Together with thyroid ultrasound, orbital computed tomography, serum thyroxine and TRAb, clinical symptoms were used for diagnoses. This receptor was taken from a man younger than 30 with Graves' hyperthyroidism. This chain joins TRBV6-1 and TRBJ2-5; the match to TRBD1 covers 9 bases. Sequencing was done on a sample of blood. The CDR3 DNA sequence: TGTGCCAGCAGACCTCGGGACAGGGTCCAAGAGACCCAGTACTTC. The encoded protein is CASRPRDRVQETQYF.